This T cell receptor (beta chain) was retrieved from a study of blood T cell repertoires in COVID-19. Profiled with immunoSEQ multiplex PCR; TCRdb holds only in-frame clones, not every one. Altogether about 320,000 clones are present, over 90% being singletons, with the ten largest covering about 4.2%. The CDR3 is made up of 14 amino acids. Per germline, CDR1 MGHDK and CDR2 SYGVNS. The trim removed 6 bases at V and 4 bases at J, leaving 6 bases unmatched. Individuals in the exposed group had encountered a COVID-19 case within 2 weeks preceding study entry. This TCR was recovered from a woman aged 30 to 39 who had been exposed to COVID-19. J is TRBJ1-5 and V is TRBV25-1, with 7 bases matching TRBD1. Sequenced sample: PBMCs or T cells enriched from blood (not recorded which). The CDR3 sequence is CASRQTGANQPQHF. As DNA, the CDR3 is TGTGCCAGCAGACAAACAGGGGCGAATCAGCCCCAGCATTTT.